This T cell receptor beta chain was retrieved from a study of T cells in Graves' hyperthyroidism and ophthalmopathy. About the research overall: Upon initial diagnosis and before any treatment, peripheral blood was collected.

Germline trimming cut 5 bases from V and 0 bases from J; bases unmatched to any gene: 12. CDR3 length equals 17 residues. Germline CDR1 is SGHTA and CDR2 is FQGNSA. In its sample, this clonotype was seen a few times. Its specificity is not known. The investigators amplified TCR beta CDR3 regions from RNA transcripts. Carried out on the TCR CDR3, a first-round RT-PCR used the HTBI primer set. A single record per CDR3 protein comes from TCRdb applying MiXCR to the multiplex PCR reads. The table lists more than 600,000 distinct CDR3 sequences, around 15% of them singletons. Exclusion criteria comprised uncontrolled infection, other autoimmune disease, pregnancy or lactation. Study-wide points: Blood also held most thyroid clonotypes expanded beyond 0.001.

The receptor was isolated from a man between 18 and 29 years old with Graves' hyperthyroidism. The rearrangement links TRBV7-2 to TRBJ1-2, with 7 positions matching TRBD1. Sequencing input: blood. CDR3 residues: CASSGATGRFSNYGYTF. For the CDR3, the DNA is TGTGCCAGCAGCGGTGCGACAGGGCGCTTTTCTAACTATGGCTACACCTTC.